The clone carrying this T cell receptor beta chain showed up many times. Its target is unknown. This record belongs to a study of prognosis after radiotherapy for stage I lung cancer. Whole-study context: Every lung cancer patient of the non-small cell type was deemed medically inoperable.

V shed 5 bases and J shed 0 bases, with 12 bases lying between them. This CDR3 spans 14 amino acids. Germline lookup yields CDR1 SGHRS and CDR2 YFSETQ. TCR beta CDR3 amplification from genomic DNA was performed by two-round multiplex PCR. Amplification in first-round PCR relied on primers specific to each TRBV and TRBJ gene. TCRdb itself ran the multiplex PCR reads through MiXCR, one entry per CDR3 protein. The sample includes around 17,000 distinct CDR3 sequences, roughly 28% of them seen just once. Study observations and caveats: The study found that unique TCR clone counts fell after stereotactic body radiation therapy, median about 10,000 versus 6,900.

The rearrangement links TRBV5-1 to TRBJ2-7, with D unclear. The TCR was taken from a donor aged 50 or older with non-small cell lung cancer. The material was PBMCs, obtained before or after stereotactic body radiation therapy (not recorded which). The CDR3: CASSYQASSYEQYF. The CDR3 DNA follows: TGCGCCAGCAGTTACCAGGCCAGCTCCTACGAGCAGTACTTC.